The 20 T cell receptor beta chains presented below share a single source sample, sequenced in a study of T cell repertoires in cytomegalovirus infection. No antigens are known for them. MiXCR, run by TCRdb on the reads, gives a single entry per CDR3 protein. The table shows roughly 200,000 distinct CDR3 sequences, with 35% to 40% occurring only once. Sequenced material: CD8+ T cells from cultured PBMCs, taken from culture after CMV antigen stimulation. The receptors were sampled from a human donor in good health (CMV status not recorded). Some clones in this sample may be carry-over from other donors' samples.

The rearrangement joins TRBV5-4 to TRBJ2-5; 7 bases align to TRBD2. Germline V gene lookup returns CDR1 SGHNT and CDR2 YYREEE (reference sequence). CDR3 size: 17 residues. With V trimmed by 0 bases and J by 1 base, 9 bases remained unmatched. This CDR3 reads CASSLGGLGRVQETQYF. In DNA, the CDR3 is TGTGCCAGCAGCTTGGGGGGTCTAGGGAGGGTCCAAGAGACCCAGTACTTC.

V is TRBV6-6 and J is TRBJ2-1; 9 nucleotides align to TRBD2. The CDR3 consists of 15 residues. The germline V gene encodes CDR1 MNHNY and CDR2 SVGAGI (reference sequence). The V and J ends lost 5 bases and 4 bases, in that order; junction bases with no gene match: 6. In DNA, the CDR3 is TGTGCCAGCAGTAGCGGGAGGAGTAAGTACAATGAGCAGTTCTTC. Amino acid sequence: CASSSGRSKYNEQFF.

This clonotype was found once. The gene calls are TRBV7-6 and TRBJ2-1, with TRBD1 identical over 11 bases. The CDR3 runs 17 residues. Germline V gives CDR1 SGHVS, CDR2 FNYEAQ. Losses at the gene ends were 5 bases for V and 7 bases for J; bases not matched to a gene: 13. The CDR3: CASSPVLTRDRGNEQFF. CDR3 bases: TGTGCCAGCAGCCCAGTACTTACCCGGGACAGGGGGAATGAGCAGTTCTTC.

J is TRBJ2-1 and V is TRBV7-9; tentatively, D is TRBD2 (5 bases). V lost 4 bases and J 12 bases, leaving 10 bases between the germline ends. Looked up from germline, CDR1 is SEHNR and CDR2 is FQNEAQ (reference sequence). CDR3 length: 11 amino acids. The CDR3 coding sequence is TGTGCCAGCAGCTATGACTATTGGCAGTTCTTC. Translating gives CASSYDYWQFF.

The genes are TRBV7-9 and TRBJ2-1; 7 bases fit TRBD2. Per germline, CDR1 SEHNR and CDR2 FQNEAQ (reference sequence). V was clipped by 1 base and J by 5 bases; unmatched bases: 11. This CDR3 has 17 amino acids. The CDR3 region has the DNA TGTGCCAGCAGCTTAGTGCGGCTAGCGGCACTAAACAATGAGCAGTTCTTC. Amino acid sequence: CASSLVRLAALNNEQFF.

This chain links TRBV28 with TRBJ2-1; the D gene is possibly TRBD2 (5 bases). With 11 bases removed from V and 6 bases from J, the gap between germline ends came to 11 bases. This CDR3 comprises 11 residues. Per the germline V gene, CDR1 is MDHEN and CDR2 is SYDVKM. The CDR3 nucleotides read TGTGCCGGGAGTCGGTTCAATGAGCAGTTCTTC. Its translation is CAGSRFNEQFF.

In this sample, this clonotype turned up a few times. This sequence joins TRBV9 and TRBJ1-2; no reliable D call. The CDR3 sequence is 14 residues long. Trimming took 0 bases from V and 4 from J, leaving 10 bases between them. In germline, CDR1 is SGDLS, CDR2 YYNGEE. This CDR3 is CASSVVGETYGYTF. CDR3 nucleotides: TGTGCCAGCAGCGTAGTCGGGGAAACCTATGGCTACACCTTC.

The chain has TRBV4-1 and TRBJ2-7, with 8 bases matching TRBD1. The CDR3 is 14 residues long. Germline loops: CDR1 MGHRA, CDR2 YSYEKL. V lost 0 bases, J lost 7 bases, and 5 bases stayed unmatched. CDR3 nucleotide sequence: TGCGCCAGCAGCCAAGATTGGACAGGGCGAGAGCAGTACTTC. This sequence encodes CASSQDWTGREQYF.

The chain uses TRBV6-2 or TRBV6-3 and TRBJ2-3; maybe TRBD2 (5 bases). Trimming cost V 5 bases and J 1 base, with 25 bases left between them. Germline lookup yields CDR1 MNHEY and CDR2 SVGEGT. The CDR3 totals 19 residues. CDR3 in DNA: TGTGCCAGCAGTCCCCGGGTGGGAGACTTTGTTATCGGCACAGATACGCAGTATTTT. Protein product: CASSPRVGDFVIGTDTQYF.

The chain has TRBV27 and TRBJ2-2; no clear D gene. The CDR3 totals 15 residues. Germline loops: CDR1 MNHEY, CDR2 SMNVEV (reference sequence). V was shortened by 2 bases and J by 5 bases, with 12 bases between the two germline ends. CDR3 nucleotide sequence: TGTGCCAGCAGTTTAACTATCGGAATGACCGGGGAGCTGTTTTTT. Its translation: CASSLTIGMTGELFF.

This clonotype was seen a few times. This chain links TRBV7-8 with TRBJ2-7, with TRBD2 as a possible D gene (5 bases). Germline CDR1 SGHVS, CDR2 FQNEAQ. The CDR3 is 15 residues long. V gave up 5 bases and J gave up 0 bases, with 14 bases separating them. The CDR3 reads CASSPPGSSSYEQYF. CDR3 bases: TGTGCCAGCAGCCCCCCGGGGTCGAGCTCCTACGAGCAGTACTTC.

This chain joins TRBV6-2 or TRBV6-3 and TRBJ2-4; no clear D. The CDR3 loop spans 17 amino acids. The V end lost 0 bases, the J end lost 0 bases, and 12 bases lay between the germline ends. CDR1 is MNHEY and CDR2 is SVGEGT in the germline V gene. The CDR3 DNA reads TGTGCCAGCAGTTACTCGAGGCTGAAACTAGCCAAAAACATTCAGTACTTC. This gives the protein CASSYSRLKLAKNIQYF.

The rearrangement links TRBV12-3 or TRBV12-4 to TRBJ2-2, with D unresolved. Between the trimmed V and J ends, which lost 6 bases and 4 bases, there was a span of 12 bases. The CDR3 has 14 amino acids. CDR3 DNA: TGTGCCAGCAGCCACACTTCACCCACCGGGGAGCTGTTTTTT. It is translated as CASSHTSPTGELFF.

This chain uses TRBV6-2 or TRBV6-3 with TRBJ2-7; 9 bases are a match to TRBD1. With V trimmed by 0 bases and J by 3 bases, 6 bases remained unmatched. Germline V CDR1 and CDR2: MNHEY, SVGEGT. The CDR3 totals 16 residues. The CDR3 protein is CASSYSRDRVDYEQYF. The CDR3, as DNA: TGTGCCAGCAGTTACTCCCGGGACAGGGTCGACTACGAGCAGTACTTC.

This clonotype was recorded a few times. The rearrangement uses TRBV4-1 and TRBJ1-6, with 7 bases identical to TRBD1. The CDR3 runs 15 residues. The V segment lost 5 bases and the J segment 7 bases; nucleotides outside the gene matches: 8. The germline V gene encodes CDR1 MGHRA and CDR2 YSYEKL. The CDR3 spells CASSDRQGLNSPLHF. Here the CDR3 DNA reads TGCGCCAGCAGCGACCGACAGGGTTTGAATTCACCCCTCCACTTT.

The sample holds a few counts of this clonotype. The rearrangement links TRBV5-4 to TRBJ2-4; 12 bases match TRBD1. CDR3 length: 19 amino acids. Germline values: CDR1 SGHNT, CDR2 YYREEE (reference sequence). Trimming at V came to 4 bases and at J to 0 bases, leaving 11 bases not matched to a gene. The CDR3 region is CASSPGTGGDLLAKNIQYF. For the CDR3, the DNA is TGTGCCAGCAGCCCCGGGACAGGGGGCGACCTACTAGCCAAAAACATTCAGTACTTC.

Only a few counts were recorded for this clonotype. The J gene is TRBJ2-7, the V gene TRBV4-1, with D tentatively TRBD2 (5 bases). Germline CDR1 reads MGHRA; CDR2 reads YSYEKL. With 0 bases removed from V and 2 bases from J, the gap between germline ends came to 17 bases. The CDR3 loop spans 17 amino acids. The CDR3 nucleotides read TGCGCCAGCAGCCAAGATTCCCCCGAGGGCCCAACCTACGAGCAGTACTTC. This gives the protein CASSQDSPEGPTYEQYF.

J is TRBJ1-1 and V is TRBV9, with D possibly being TRBD1 (6 bases). Trimming shortened V by 3 bases and J by 6 bases, and 15 bases separated the two germline ends. Germline V gene lookup returns CDR1 SGDLS and CDR2 YYNGEE. The length of the CDR3 is 14 residues. CDR3: CASSAWGGQAEAFF. The CDR3 DNA reads TGTGCCAGCAGCGCATGGGGGGGGCAGGCTGAAGCTTTCTTT.

This clonotype came up many times. The chain is built from TRBV7-6 and TRBJ1-1; 9 nucleotides align to TRBD1. The V and J ends lost 3 bases and 1 base, in that order; junction bases with no gene match: 9. The germline gives CDR1 SGHVS, CDR2 FNYEAQ. This CDR3 region has 17 residues. CDR3 sequence reads: CASSFVDRGGRNTEAFF. CDR3 coding DNA: TGTGCCAGCAGCTTTGTCGACAGGGGGGGGAGGAACACTGAAGCTTTCTTT.

This clonotype occurred a few times. The chain is built from TRBV15 and TRBJ1-2; D remains ambiguous. The CDR3 is 16 amino acids. The V and J ends lost 0 bases and 0 bases respectively, with 11 bases between them. Germline V CDR1 and CDR2: LNHNV, YYDKDF (reference sequence). The CDR3 DNA follows: TGTGCCACCAGCAGAGATCACGGTACCTCTAACTATGGCTACACCTTC. Its protein product is CATSRDHGTSNYGYTF.